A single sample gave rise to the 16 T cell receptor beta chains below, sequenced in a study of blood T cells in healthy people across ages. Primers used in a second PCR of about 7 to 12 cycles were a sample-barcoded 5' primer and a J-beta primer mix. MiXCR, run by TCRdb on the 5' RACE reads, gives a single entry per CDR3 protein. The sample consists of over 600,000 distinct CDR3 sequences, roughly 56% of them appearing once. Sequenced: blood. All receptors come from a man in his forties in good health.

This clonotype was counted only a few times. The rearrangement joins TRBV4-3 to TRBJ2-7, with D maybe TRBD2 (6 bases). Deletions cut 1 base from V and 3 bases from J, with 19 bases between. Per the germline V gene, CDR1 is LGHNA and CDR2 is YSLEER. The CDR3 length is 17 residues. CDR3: CASSQGPGGVPYYEQYF. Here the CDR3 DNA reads TGCGCCAGCAGCCAAGGACCTGGCGGGGTTCCGTACTACGAGCAGTACTTC.

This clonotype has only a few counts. CDR3 sequence reads: CARRDADLSYEQYF. For the CDR3, the DNA is TGTGCCAGGAGGGACGCCGACCTCTCCTACGAGCAGTACTTC. This chain uses TRBV27 with TRBJ2-7; D could derive from TRBD1 or TRBD2 (5 bases each). V lost 9 bases to trimming and J lost 0 bases, with 15 bases between them. CDR1 and CDR2 from the germline V gene are MNHEY and SMNVEV (reference sequence). This CDR3 has 14 amino acids.

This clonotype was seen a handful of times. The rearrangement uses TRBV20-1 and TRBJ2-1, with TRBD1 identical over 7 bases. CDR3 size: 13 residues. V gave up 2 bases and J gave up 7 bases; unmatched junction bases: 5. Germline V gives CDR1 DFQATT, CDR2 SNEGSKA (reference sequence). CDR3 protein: CSARTDRVNEQFF. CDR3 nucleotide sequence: TGCAGTGCTAGAACCGACAGGGTGAATGAGCAGTTCTTC.

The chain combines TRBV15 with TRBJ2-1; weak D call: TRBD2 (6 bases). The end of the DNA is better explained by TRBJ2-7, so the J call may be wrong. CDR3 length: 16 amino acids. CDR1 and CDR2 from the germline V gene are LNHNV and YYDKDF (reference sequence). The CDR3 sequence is CATSPSRERTYNEQYF. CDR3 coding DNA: TGTGCCACCAGCCCCTCGCGGGAAAGAACCTACAATGAGCAGTACTTC.

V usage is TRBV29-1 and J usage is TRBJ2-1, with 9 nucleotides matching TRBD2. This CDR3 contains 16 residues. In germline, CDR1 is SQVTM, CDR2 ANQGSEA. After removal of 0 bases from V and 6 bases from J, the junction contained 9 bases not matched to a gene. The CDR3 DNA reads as TGCAGCGTTGAAGATCGTCTAGCGGGGACGGGCAATGAGCAGTTCTTC. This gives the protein CSVEDRLAGTGNEQFF.

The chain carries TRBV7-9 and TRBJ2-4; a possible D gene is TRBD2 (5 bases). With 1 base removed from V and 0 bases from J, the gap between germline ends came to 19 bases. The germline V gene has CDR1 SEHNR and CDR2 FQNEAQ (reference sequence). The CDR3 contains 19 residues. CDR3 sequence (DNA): TGTGCCAGCAGCTTAGGGGGTTGGGCAGGAGGAATAGCCAAAAACATTCAGTACTTC. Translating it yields CASSLGGWAGGIAKNIQYF.

The CDR3 region is CASQIGGANEQYF. CDR3 sequence (DNA): TGTGCCAGCCAAATCGGGGGTGCGAACGAGCAGTACTTC. The J gene is TRBJ2-7, the V gene TRBV18, with D tentatively TRBD2 (6 bases). V dropped 8 bases and J dropped 5 bases, with 16 bases sitting between them. Per germline, CDR1 KGHSH and CDR2 LQKENI. The CDR3 runs 13 residues.

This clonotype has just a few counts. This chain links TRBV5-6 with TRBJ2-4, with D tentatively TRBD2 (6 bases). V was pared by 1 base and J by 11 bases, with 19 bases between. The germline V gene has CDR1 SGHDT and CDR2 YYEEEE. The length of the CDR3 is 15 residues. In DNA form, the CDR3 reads TGTGCCAGCAGCTTGTCCCGGACTACCCTAGAGGTTCAGTACTTC. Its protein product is CASSLSRTTLEVQYF.

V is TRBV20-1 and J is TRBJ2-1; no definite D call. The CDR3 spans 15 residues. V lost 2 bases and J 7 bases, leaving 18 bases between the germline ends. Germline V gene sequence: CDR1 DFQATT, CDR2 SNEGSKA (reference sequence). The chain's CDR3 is CSARLSPDSLNEQFF. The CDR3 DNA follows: TGCAGTGCTAGATTGTCACCTGACTCTCTGAATGAGCAGTTCTTC.

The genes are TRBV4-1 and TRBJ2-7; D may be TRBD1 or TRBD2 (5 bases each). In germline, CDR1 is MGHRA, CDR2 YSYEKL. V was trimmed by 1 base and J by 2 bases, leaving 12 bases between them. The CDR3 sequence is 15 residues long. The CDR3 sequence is CASSQAGTETYEQYF. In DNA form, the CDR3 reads TGCGCCAGCAGCCAAGCAGGGACGGAGACCTACGAGCAGTACTTC.

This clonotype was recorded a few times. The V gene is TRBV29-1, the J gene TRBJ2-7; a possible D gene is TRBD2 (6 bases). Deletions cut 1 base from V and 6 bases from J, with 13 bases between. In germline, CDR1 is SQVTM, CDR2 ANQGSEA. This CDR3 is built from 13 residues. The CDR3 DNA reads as TGCAGCGTTGAAGTGGCGGGGTTTCGCGAGCAGTACTTC. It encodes CSVEVAGFREQYF.

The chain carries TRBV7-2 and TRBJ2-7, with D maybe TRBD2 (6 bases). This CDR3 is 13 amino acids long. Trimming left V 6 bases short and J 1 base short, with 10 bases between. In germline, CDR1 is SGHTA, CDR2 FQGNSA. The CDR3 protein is CASRGSGSYEQYF. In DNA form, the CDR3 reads TGTGCCAGCAGGGGAAGCGGGTCCTACGAGCAGTACTTC.

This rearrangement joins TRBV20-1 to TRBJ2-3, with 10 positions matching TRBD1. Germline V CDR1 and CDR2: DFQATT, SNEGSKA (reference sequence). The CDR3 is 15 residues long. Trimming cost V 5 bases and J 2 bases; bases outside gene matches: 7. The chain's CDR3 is CSAPRDRGSTDTQYF. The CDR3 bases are TGCAGTGCTCCCCGGGACAGGGGTTCCACAGATACGCAGTATTTT.

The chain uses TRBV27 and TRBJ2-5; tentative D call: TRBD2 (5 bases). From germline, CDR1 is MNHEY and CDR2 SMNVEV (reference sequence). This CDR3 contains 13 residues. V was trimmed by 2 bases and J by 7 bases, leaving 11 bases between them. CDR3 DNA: TGTGCCAGCAGTTTAGGAGGCGGTGTGACCCAGTACTTC. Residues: CASSLGGGVTQYF.

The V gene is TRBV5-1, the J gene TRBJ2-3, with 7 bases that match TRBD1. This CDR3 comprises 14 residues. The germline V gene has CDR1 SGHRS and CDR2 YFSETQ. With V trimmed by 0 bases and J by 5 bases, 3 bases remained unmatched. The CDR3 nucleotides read TGCGCCAGCAGCTTGGTGGCAGGGGGAGATACGCAGTATTTT. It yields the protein CASSLVAGGDTQYF.

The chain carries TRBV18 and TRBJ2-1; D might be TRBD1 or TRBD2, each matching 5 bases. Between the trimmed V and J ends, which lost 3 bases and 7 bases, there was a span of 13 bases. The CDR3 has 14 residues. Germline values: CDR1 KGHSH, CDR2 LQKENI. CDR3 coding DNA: TGTGCCAGCTCACCGGGACGGAGGCTTAATGAGCAGTTCTTC. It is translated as CASSPGRRLNEQFF.